This passage covers 32 T cell receptor beta chains from one sample sequenced in a study of T cell responses to AZD1222 COVID-19 vaccine. Clones were sequenced by immunoSEQ multiplex PCR, and TCRdb holds only the in-frame ones, with some missing. The repertoire has 150,000 to 200,000 clones, roughly nine tenths of them found once; the top ten carry approximately 1.2%. The source material was peripheral blood, sampled 28 days after the second AZD1222 dose. These receptor sequences come from an adult who received the AZD1222 COVID-19 vaccine.

This clone was detected only once. The rearrangement joins TRBV27 to TRBJ2-7; the match to TRBD2 covers 7 bases. V lost 7 bases and J lost 5; bases outside the gene matches: 14. There are 15 residues in the CDR3. Germline V gene lookup returns CDR1 MNHEY and CDR2 SMNVEV (reference sequence). CDR3 DNA sequence: TGTGCCAGCAACAAGGTCGGCGGGAGAATCGACGAGCAGTACTTC. Translating it yields CASNKVGGRIDEQYF.

This clone has only one observation. The chain employs TRBV18 and TRBJ1-2, with 7 bases fitting TRBD1. J was trimmed by 6 bases and V by 6 bases; bases with no gene match: 10. The CDR3 is made up of 14 amino acids. Germline V gives CDR1 KGHSH, CDR2 LQKENI. Here the CDR3 reads CASSTTGGTDGYTF. CDR3 sequence (DNA): TGTGCCAGCTCCACCACGGGCGGGACAGATGGCTACACCTTC.

The rearrangement joins TRBV20-1 to TRBJ1-6; tentative D call: TRBD1 (5 bases). Germline CDR1 DFQATT, CDR2 SNEGSKA (reference sequence). CDR3 length: 13 residues. V dropped 3 bases and J dropped 7 bases, with 10 bases sitting between them. The CDR3 spells CSASGRANSPLHF. The CDR3, as DNA: TGCAGTGCTAGTGGCAGGGCAAATTCACCCCTCCACTTT.

About this clone: The same CDR3 is also encoded by other DNA sequences in this sample. J is TRBJ1-2 and V is TRBV7-9; D ambiguous. The CDR3 spans 14 residues. V was cut by 1 base and J by 4 bases, with 10 bases left in between. The germline V gene has CDR1 SEHNR and CDR2 FQNEAQ (reference sequence). The CDR3 spells CASSLVGYSYGYTF. CDR3 bases: TGTGCCAGCAGCTTAGTAGGGTATAGCTATGGCTACACCTTC.

V and J are TRBV10-3 and TRBJ1-2; D unclear. The CDR3 spans 16 residues. Germline loops: CDR1 ENHRY, CDR2 SYGVKD. The germline V and J ends were trimmed by 2 bases and 2 bases, with 15 bases remaining between them. CDR3 in amino acids: CAISEPRGITNYGYTF. CDR3 bases: TGTGCCATCAGTGAGCCGAGAGGAATTACAAACTATGGCTACACCTTC.

This chain connects TRBV11-1 to TRBJ2-7; possibly TRBD1 for D (6 bases). Germline values: CDR1 SGHAT, CDR2 FQDESV (reference sequence). This CDR3 is 15 amino acids long. V lost 2 bases and J lost 2, with 13 bases in between. CDR3 protein: CASSLRAPGAYEQYF. In DNA form, the CDR3 reads TGTGCCAGCAGCTTACGAGCGCCAGGGGCCTACGAGCAGTACTTC.

This chain links TRBV13 with TRBJ2-1; 9 bases match TRBD1. The junction had 11 bases not matched to a gene; V was cut back by 3 bases and J by 8 bases. Germline V gives CDR1 PRHDT, CDR2 FYEKMQ (reference sequence). There are 16 residues in the CDR3. The CDR3 bases are TGTGCCAGCAGCTTGCTCCCGGGACAGGGTGGGGATGAGCAGTTCTTC. It specifies CASSLLPGQGGDEQFF.

V gene TRBV3-1 (or the pseudogene TRBV3-2) combines with J gene TRBJ1-3; D is possibly TRBD1 (6 bases). CDR3 size: 16 residues. V was cut by 3 bases and J by 1 base, with 13 bases left in between. The germline V gene encodes CDR1 LGHDT and CDR2 YNNKEL (reference sequence). The CDR3 region has the DNA TGTGCCAGCAGCCATCCAGGGGCGATGTCTGGAAACACCATATATTTT. As protein: CASSHPGAMSGNTIYF.

This chain connects TRBV5-8 to TRBJ2-5; 9 bases line up with TRBD2. The CDR3 has 16 residues. V shed 3 bases, J shed 4 bases, and the junction held 10 bases outside the gene matches. The germline CDR1 and CDR2 sequences are SGHTS and YDEGEE. The CDR3 protein is CASSYNPREGAETQYF. The CDR3 DNA sequence: TGTGCCAGCAGCTACAACCCGCGGGAGGGGGCAGAGACCCAGTACTTC.

The V gene is TRBV25-1, the J gene TRBJ1-1; D is undetermined. The CDR3 totals 15 residues. V lost 0 bases, J lost 0 bases, and 8 bases lay in between. CDR1 MGHDK and CDR2 SYGVNS come from the germline V gene. This CDR3 is CASSEYEGMNTEAFF. DNA for the CDR3: TGTGCCAGCAGTGAATACGAGGGTATGAACACTGAAGCTTTCTTT.

The chain joins TRBV23-1 to TRBJ2-7, with 7 bases lining up with TRBD1. TRBV23-1 is an ORF, with its function uncertain. The V gene end was trimmed by 6 bases and the J gene end by 0 bases; junction bases not matched to a gene: 5. The CDR3 runs to 14 residues. In DNA form, the CDR3 reads TGCGCCAGCAGAGTCACAGGGGACTCCTACGAGCAGTACTTC. It translates to CASRVTGDSYEQYF.

This chain connects TRBV3-1 (or the pseudogene TRBV3-2) to TRBJ1-5; 8 bases line up with TRBD1. The V segment lost 5 bases and the J segment 2 bases; nucleotides outside the gene matches: 8. CDR1 and CDR2 from the germline V gene are LGHDT and YNNKEL (reference sequence). The length of the CDR3 is 16 residues. The CDR3 bases are TGTGCCAGCAGCACCTCAACAGGGGGACGCAATCAGCCCCAGCATTTT. It specifies CASSTSTGGRNQPQHF.

The rearrangement links TRBV29-1 to TRBJ2-1; no definite D call. Trimming cost V 6 bases and J 0 bases, with 18 bases left between them. Germline V gene data show CDR1 as SQVTM and CDR2 as ANQGSEA. This CDR3 region has 16 residues. As DNA, the CDR3 is TGCAGCGTGGTTTCCCTGGATACTATCTCCTACAATGAGCAGTTCTTC. It is translated as CSVVSLDTISYNEQFF.

This clone has just a few counts. The chain recombines TRBV27 with TRBJ2-7; possibly TRBD1 for D (5 bases). The CDR3 is 10 amino acids. Germline V lookup: CDR1 MNHEY, CDR2 SMNVEV (reference sequence). Trimming stripped 10 bases from V and 4 bases from J, with 8 bases between. CDR3 coding DNA: TGTGCCAAACAGGTTTACGAGCAGTACTTC. Translation: CAKQVYEQYF.

V usage is TRBV6-2 or TRBV6-3 and J usage is TRBJ1-6; D ambiguous. Trimming took 2 bases from V and 5 from J, leaving 13 bases between them. From germline, CDR1 is MNHEY and CDR2 SVGEGT. The CDR3 is made up of 16 amino acids. CDR3 DNA sequence: TGTGCCAGCAGTTACCTCCTATCCCGCAATAATTCACCCCTCCACTTT. Translating gives CASSYLLSRNNSPLHF.

The gene calls are TRBV5-4 and TRBJ2-5, with TRBD1 matching over 8 bases. The J segment lost 0 bases and the V segment lost 5 bases, leaving 6 bases of the junction unmatched. This CDR3 has 15 amino acids. Germline V gene lookup returns CDR1 SGHNT and CDR2 YYREEE (reference sequence). As DNA, the CDR3 is TGTGCCAGCAGGGACCGGGACAGGAACCAAGAGACCCAGTACTTC. This encodes CASRDRDRNQETQYF.

This clone was observed once. J is TRBJ1-2 and V is TRBV12-5; a weak D match, TRBD1 (5 bases). This CDR3 is built from 15 residues. Trimming removed 7 bases from V and 0 bases from J, with 15 bases in between. Germline CDR1 is LGHNT and CDR2 is FRNRAP. CDR3 nucleotides: TGTGCTAGTGCCCTGGGGGAGGGCTCTAACTATGGCTACACCTTC. Protein: CASALGEGSNYGYTF.

The table lists this clone with a count of one. The rearrangement links TRBV19 to TRBJ2-7; perhaps D is TRBD1 or TRBD2 (6 bases each). The V end was cut by 3 bases, the J end by 5 bases, with 17 bases between. Germline values: CDR1 LNHDA, CDR2 SQIVND (reference sequence). The CDR3 totals 15 residues. The CDR3 loop is CASSIGRGRSDEQYF. The CDR3 region has the DNA TGTGCCAGTAGTATCGGACGGGGGCGTTCTGACGAGCAGTACTTC. The full variable domain, with the rest looked up from reference TRBV19 and TRBJ2-7, is DGGITQSPKYLFRKEGQNVTLSCEQNLNHDAMYWYRQDPGQGLRLIYYSQIVNDFQKGDIAEGYSVSREKKESFPLTVTSAQKNPTAFYLCASSIGRGRSDEQYFGPGTRLTVT.

The chain recombines TRBV5-8 with TRBJ2-1; no reliable D call. The length of the CDR3 is 12 residues. Between the trimmed V and J ends, which lost 7 bases and 4 bases, there was a span of 9 bases. Germline CDR1 and CDR2: SGHTS and YDEGEE. In DNA form, the CDR3 reads TGTGCCAGCCGTAAAGCATACAATGAGCAGTTCTTC. Encoded protein: CASRKAYNEQFF.

The CDR3 spells CASSRGLVTQETQYF. CDR3 in DNA: TGTGCCAGTAGTAGGGGGCTAGTTACCCAAGAGACCCAGTACTTC. The chain carries TRBV19 and TRBJ2-5, with D possibly TRBD1 on 6 matching bases. The CDR3 is 15 amino acids. Trimming left V 4 bases short and J 1 base short, with 13 bases between. Per the germline V gene, CDR1 is LNHDA and CDR2 is SQIVND (reference sequence).

This chain joins TRBV29-1 and TRBJ1-1, with TRBD1 identical over 8 bases. Germline V gene data show CDR1 as SQVTM and CDR2 as ANQGSEA. With V trimmed by 0 bases and J by 4 bases, 7 bases remained unmatched. This CDR3 region has 15 residues. CDR3 DNA: TGCAGCGTTGAAGACTACAGGGGGACGAGCACTGAAGCTTTCTTT. It translates to CSVEDYRGTSTEAFF.

J is TRBJ2-2 and V is TRBV9; D call uncertain. There are 14 residues in the CDR3. CDR1 SGDLS and CDR2 YYNGEE come from the germline V gene. V was trimmed by 5 bases and J by 2 bases, leaving 10 bases between them. The CDR3 reads CASRKSSNTGELFF. Here the CDR3 DNA reads TGTGCCAGCAGGAAGAGCAGTAACACCGGGGAGCTGTTTTTT.

The rearrangement joins TRBV6-5 to TRBJ1-1; TRBD1 is a possible D gene (5 bases). From germline, CDR1 is MNHEY and CDR2 SVGAGI. V dropped 2 bases and J dropped 3 bases, with 10 bases sitting between them. CDR3 length: 14 residues. The CDR3 loop reads CASSYAGTDTEAFF. Here the CDR3 DNA reads TGTGCCAGCAGTTACGCGGGGACCGACACTGAAGCTTTCTTT.

The rearrangement links TRBV5-1 to TRBJ2-1; TRBD2 agrees at 9 bases. Germline V gene data show CDR1 as SGHRS and CDR2 as YFSETQ. The CDR3 loop spans 14 amino acids. V lost 2 bases to trimming and J lost 6 bases; unmatched junction nucleotides: 3. CDR3 DNA: TGCGCCAGCAGCTTTGAGACTAGCGGCAATGAGCAGTTCTTC. Translating gives CASSFETSGNEQFF.

The genes are TRBV12-5 and TRBJ1-3, with 8 bases fitting TRBD1. V dropped 6 bases and J dropped 7; count of bases not matched to a gene: 2. Germline lookup yields CDR1 LGHNT and CDR2 FRNRAP. The CDR3 runs 12 residues. CDR3 sequence reads: CASGTGANTIYF. CDR3 bases: TGTGCTAGTGGGACAGGGGCTAACACCATATATTTT.

The CDR3 spells CASSLSAGYNSPLHF. Here the CDR3 DNA reads TGTGCCAGCAGTTTATCCGCAGGATATAATTCACCCCTCCACTTT. The chain uses TRBV28 and TRBJ1-6; D gene uncertain. This CDR3 contains 15 residues. Trimming removed 1 base from V and 4 bases from J, with 8 bases in between. CDR1 is MDHEN and CDR2 is SYDVKM in the germline V gene.

This chain's CDR3 is CASSQESGNYGYTF. CDR3 DNA sequence: TGTGCCAGCAGCCAAGAGTCCGGGAACTATGGCTACACCTTC. This chain uses TRBV3-1 (or the pseudogene TRBV3-2) with TRBJ1-2, with D unclear. The V end was cut by 0 bases, the J end by 2 bases, with 7 bases between. This CDR3 is 14 amino acids long. Germline V CDR1 and CDR2: LGHDT, YNNKEL (reference sequence).

CDR3 in DNA: TGTGCCAGCAGGGAGCGCGCTGAAGCTTTCTTT. Amino acid sequence: CASRERAEAFF. The chain recombines TRBV12-3 or TRBV12-4 with TRBJ1-1; unclear D gene. This CDR3 is built from 11 residues. The V end lost 6 bases, the J end lost 6 bases, and 8 bases lay between the germline ends.

V is TRBV6-2 or TRBV6-3 and J is TRBJ2-1; tentative D call: TRBD2 (5 bases). Germline CDR1 MNHEY, CDR2 SVGEGT. Between the trimmed V and J ends, which lost 2 bases and 4 bases, there was a span of 15 bases. CDR3 length equals 16 residues. CDR3: CASSYAHAGRYNEQFF. The CDR3 DNA reads TGTGCCAGCAGTTACGCTCACGCGGGCCGTTACAATGAGCAGTTCTTC.

This clone was counted once. The rearrangement links TRBV10-3 to TRBJ2-7; D is possibly TRBD2 (6 bases). The germline CDR1 and CDR2 sequences are ENHRY and SYGVKD. The CDR3 length is 15 residues. Trimming removed 6 bases at V and 3 bases at J, with 18 bases between. This chain's CDR3 is CAISAGLPPNYEQYF. CDR3 DNA sequence: TGTGCCATCAGCGCGGGACTGCCCCCCAACTACGAGCAGTACTTC.

A few counts support this clone. The V and J genes are TRBV27 and TRBJ1-1; TRBD1 might be the D (6 bases). The CDR3 extends over 15 amino acids. V lost 5 bases, J lost 1 base, and 14 bases lay in between. In germline, CDR1 is MNHEY, CDR2 SMNVEV (reference sequence). CDR3 DNA sequence: TGTGCCAGCAGTATCTACAGGGAGGGGAACACTGAAGCTTTCTTT. This encodes CASSIYREGNTEAFF.

The chain recombines TRBV28 with TRBJ2-2; 7 nucleotides line up with TRBD2. V gave up 6 bases and J gave up 2 bases; unmatched junction bases: 3. CDR3 length: 14 amino acids. The germline V gene encodes CDR1 MDHEN and CDR2 SYDVKM. The CDR3 coding sequence is TGTGCCAGCAGAGGCGGGAGAAACACCGGGGAGCTGTTTTTT. Translated, it gives CASRGGRNTGELFF. Full variable domain (missing parts from reference TRBV28 and TRBJ2-2): DVKVTQSSRYLVKRTGEKVFLECVQDMDHENMFWYRQDPGLGLRLIYFSYDVKMKEKGDIPEGYSVSREKKERFSLILESASTNQTSMYLCASRGGRNTGELFFGEGSRLTVL.